This T cell receptor beta chain was sequenced for a study of spatial heterogeneity in lung cancer. This clonotype rates as medium-sized. The antigen remains undetermined. Within a library made for alpha chains, this beta chain is off target, and its count is uninformative. Overall study results and limits: The study found ubiquitous expanded tumor TCRs in blood more at resection than follow-up.

The presence of a unique molecular identifier marked each TCR cDNA molecule. TCRdb ran MiXCR on the 5' RACE reads and lists one entry per CDR3 protein. The sample lists more than 7,500 distinct CDR3 sequences, approximately 4.6% occurring once. The time point here: sample taken at primary tumor resection. The sequenced material consisted of unsorted whole RNA from tumor, nontumor lung or frozen PBMC. Donation came from some 73 patients with untreated early-stage non-small cell lung cancer. The CDR3 consists of 15 residues. Trimming shortened V by 5 bases and J by 0 bases, and 11 bases separated the two germline ends. Germline V CDR1 and CDR2: MNHEY, SVGEGT.

Sequenced material: PBMCs, taken at surgery. V usage is TRBV6-2 or TRBV6-3 and J usage is TRBJ2-1; D remains ambiguous. This clonotype was sampled from a male donor with early-stage non-small cell lung cancer. The CDR3 DNA reads TGTGCCAGCAGTCCTACCGATAACTCCTACAATGAGCAGTTCTTC. It encodes CASSPTDNSYNEQFF.